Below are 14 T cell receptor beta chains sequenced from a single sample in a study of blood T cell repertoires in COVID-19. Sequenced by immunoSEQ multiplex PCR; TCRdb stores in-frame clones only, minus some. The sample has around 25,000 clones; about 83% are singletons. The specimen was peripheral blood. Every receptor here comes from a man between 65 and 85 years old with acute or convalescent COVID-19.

The CDR3 coding sequence is TGTGCCAGCAGTTACGACAGTACGAACACCGGGGAGCTGTTTTTT. Translated, it gives CASSYDSTNTGELFF. V and J are TRBV6-5 and TRBJ2-2; tentatively, D is TRBD1 (5 bases). V was cut by 2 bases and J by 0 bases, with 7 bases left in between. Per germline, CDR1 MNHEY and CDR2 SVGAGI. This CDR3 has 15 residues.

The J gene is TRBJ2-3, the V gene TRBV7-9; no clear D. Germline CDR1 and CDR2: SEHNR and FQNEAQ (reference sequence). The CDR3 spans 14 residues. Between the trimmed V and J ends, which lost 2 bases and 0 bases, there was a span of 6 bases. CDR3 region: CASSLTASTDTQYF. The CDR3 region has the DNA TGTGCCAGCAGCTTAACTGCTAGCACAGATACGCAGTATTTT.

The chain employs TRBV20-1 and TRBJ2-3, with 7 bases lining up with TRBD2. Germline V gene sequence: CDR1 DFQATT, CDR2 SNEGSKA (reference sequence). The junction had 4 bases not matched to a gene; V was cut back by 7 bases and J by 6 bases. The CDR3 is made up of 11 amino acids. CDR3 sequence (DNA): TGCAGTGAAACTAGCGCGGATACGCAGTATTTT. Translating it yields CSETSADTQYF.

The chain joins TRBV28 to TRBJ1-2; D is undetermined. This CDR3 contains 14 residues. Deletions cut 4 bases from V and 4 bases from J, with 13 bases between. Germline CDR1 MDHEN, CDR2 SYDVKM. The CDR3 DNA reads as TGTGCCAGCAGTTCCGCCCAGGATTCCTATGGCTACACCTTC. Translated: CASSSAQDSYGYTF.

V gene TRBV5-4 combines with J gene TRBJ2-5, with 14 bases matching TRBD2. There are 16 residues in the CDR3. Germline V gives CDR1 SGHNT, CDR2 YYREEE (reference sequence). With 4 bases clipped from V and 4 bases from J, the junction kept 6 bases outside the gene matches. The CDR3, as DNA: TGTGCCAGCAGCACTAGGACTAGCGGGGGGTTAGAGACCCAGTACTTC. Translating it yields CASSTRTSGGLETQYF.

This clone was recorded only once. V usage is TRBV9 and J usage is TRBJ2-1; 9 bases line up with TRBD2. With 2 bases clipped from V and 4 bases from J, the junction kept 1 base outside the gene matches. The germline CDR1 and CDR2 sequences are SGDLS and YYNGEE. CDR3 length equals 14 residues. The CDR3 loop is CASSVSGGYNEQFF. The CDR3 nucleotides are TGTGCCAGCAGCGTTAGCGGGGGTTACAATGAGCAGTTCTTC.

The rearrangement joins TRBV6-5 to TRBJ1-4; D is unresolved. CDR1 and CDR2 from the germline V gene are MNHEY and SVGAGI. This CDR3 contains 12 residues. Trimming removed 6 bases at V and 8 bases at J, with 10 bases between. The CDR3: CASRRRGEKLFF. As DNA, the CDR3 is TGTGCCAGCAGGCGCAGAGGGGAAAAACTGTTTTTT.

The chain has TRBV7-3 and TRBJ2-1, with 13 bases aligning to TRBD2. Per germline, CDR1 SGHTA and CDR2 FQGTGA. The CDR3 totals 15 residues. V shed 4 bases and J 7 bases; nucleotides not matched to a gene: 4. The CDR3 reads CASSSGLAGVNEQFF. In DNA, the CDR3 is TGTGCCAGCAGCTCAGGACTAGCGGGAGTGAATGAGCAGTTCTTC.

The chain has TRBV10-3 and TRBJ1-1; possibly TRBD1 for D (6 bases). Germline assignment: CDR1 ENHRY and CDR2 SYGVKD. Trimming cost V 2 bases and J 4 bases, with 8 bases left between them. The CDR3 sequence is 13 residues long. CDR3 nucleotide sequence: TGTGCCATCAGTGAGGGGGGGGCCACTGAAGCTTTCTTT. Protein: CAISEGGATEAFF.

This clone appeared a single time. The CDR3 DNA reads TGTGCCTGGAGTCCTTCGACAGGGTTGGGAAATTCACCCCTCCACTTT. It is translated as CAWSPSTGLGNSPLHF. The gene calls are TRBV30 and TRBJ1-6; 7 nucleotides line up with TRBD1. Germline loops: CDR1 GTSNPN, CDR2 SVGIG (reference sequence). V was clipped by 2 bases and J by 7 bases; unmatched bases: 11. The CDR3 covers 16 residues.

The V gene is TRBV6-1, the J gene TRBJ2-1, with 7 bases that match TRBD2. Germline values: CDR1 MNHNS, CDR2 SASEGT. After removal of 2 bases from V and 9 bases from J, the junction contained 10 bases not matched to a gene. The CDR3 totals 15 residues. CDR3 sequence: CASSESIRGRGEQFF. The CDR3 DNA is TGTGCCAGCAGTGAAAGCATTCGAGGGAGGGGTGAGCAGTTCTTC.

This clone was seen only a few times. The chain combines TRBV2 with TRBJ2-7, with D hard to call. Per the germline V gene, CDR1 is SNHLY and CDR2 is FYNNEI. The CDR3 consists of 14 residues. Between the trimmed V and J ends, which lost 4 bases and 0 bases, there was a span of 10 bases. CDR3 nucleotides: TGTGCCAGCAGTGCAGGTTCCCTCTCCTACGAGCAGTACTTC. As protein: CASSAGSLSYEQYF.

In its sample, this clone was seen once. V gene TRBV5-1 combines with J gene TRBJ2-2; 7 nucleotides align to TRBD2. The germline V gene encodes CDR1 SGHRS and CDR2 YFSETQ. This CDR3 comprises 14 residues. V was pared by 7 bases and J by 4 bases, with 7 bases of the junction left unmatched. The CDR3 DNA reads TGCGCCAGCGCTTGGACTAGGGTCACCGGGGAGCTGTTTTTT. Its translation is CASAWTRVTGELFF.

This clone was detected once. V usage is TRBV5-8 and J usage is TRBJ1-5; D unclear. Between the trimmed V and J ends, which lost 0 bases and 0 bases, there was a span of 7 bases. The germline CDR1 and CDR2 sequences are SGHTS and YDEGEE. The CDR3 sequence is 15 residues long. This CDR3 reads CASSLAGYSNQPQHF. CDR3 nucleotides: TGTGCCAGCAGCTTGGCGGGTTATAGCAATCAGCCCCAGCATTTT.